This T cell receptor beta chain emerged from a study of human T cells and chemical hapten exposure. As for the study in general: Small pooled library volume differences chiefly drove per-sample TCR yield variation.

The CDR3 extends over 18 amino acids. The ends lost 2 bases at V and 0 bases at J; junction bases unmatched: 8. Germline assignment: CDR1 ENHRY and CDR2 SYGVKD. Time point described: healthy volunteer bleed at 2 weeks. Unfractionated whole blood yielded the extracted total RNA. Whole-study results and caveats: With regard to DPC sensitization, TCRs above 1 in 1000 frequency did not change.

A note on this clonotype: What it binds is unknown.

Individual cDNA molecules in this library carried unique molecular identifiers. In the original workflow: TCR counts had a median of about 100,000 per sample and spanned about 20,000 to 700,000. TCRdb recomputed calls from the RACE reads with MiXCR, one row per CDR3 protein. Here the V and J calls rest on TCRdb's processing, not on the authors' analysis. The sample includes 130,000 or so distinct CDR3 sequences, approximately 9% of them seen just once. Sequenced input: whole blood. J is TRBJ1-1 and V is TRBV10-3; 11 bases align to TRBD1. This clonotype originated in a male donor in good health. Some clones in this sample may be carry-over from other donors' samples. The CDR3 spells CAISEEGTGGLMNTEAFF. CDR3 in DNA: TGTGCCATCAGTGAGGAGGGGACAGGGGGATTGATGAACACTGAAGCTTTCTTT.